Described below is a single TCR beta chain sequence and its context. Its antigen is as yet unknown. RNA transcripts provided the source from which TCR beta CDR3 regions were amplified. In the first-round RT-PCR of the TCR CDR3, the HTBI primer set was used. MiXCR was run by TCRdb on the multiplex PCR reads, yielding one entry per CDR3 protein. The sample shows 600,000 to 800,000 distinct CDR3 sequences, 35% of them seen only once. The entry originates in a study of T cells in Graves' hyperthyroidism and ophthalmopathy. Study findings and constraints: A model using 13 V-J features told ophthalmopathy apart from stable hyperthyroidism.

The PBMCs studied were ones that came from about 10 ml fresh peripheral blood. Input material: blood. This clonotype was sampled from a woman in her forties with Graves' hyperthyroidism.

CDR3 nucleotide sequence: TGTGCCAGTACTCTGACAGGGGGAAGCAATCAGCCCCAGCATTTT. Residues: CASTLTGGSNQPQHF. The chain recombines TRBV19 with TRBJ1-5; TRBD1 matches 9 bases. Germline trimming cut 7 bases from V and 1 base from J; bases unmatched to any gene: 5. Germline CDR1 LNHDA, CDR2 SQIVND (reference sequence). The CDR3 is made up of 15 amino acids.